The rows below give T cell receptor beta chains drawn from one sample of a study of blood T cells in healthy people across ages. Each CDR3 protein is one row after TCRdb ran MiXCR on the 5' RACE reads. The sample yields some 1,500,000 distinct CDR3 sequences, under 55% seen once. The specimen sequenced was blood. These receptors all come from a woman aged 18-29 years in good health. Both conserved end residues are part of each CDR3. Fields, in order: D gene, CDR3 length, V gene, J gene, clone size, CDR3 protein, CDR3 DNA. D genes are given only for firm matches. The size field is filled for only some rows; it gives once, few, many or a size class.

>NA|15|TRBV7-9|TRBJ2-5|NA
CASSTTNLSTKTQYF
TGTGCCAGCAGCACGACTAACCTTTCGACGAAGACCCAGTACTTC
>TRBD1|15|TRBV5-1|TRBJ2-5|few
CASSLRGQIQETQYF
TGCGCCAGCAGCTTGCGGGGACAGATCCAAGAGACCCAGTACTTC
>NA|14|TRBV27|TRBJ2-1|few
CASSFSGLHNEQFF
TGTGCCAGCAGTTTTAGCGGACTACACAATGAGCAGTTCTTC
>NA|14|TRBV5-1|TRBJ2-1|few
CASSLSQGIDEQFF
TGCGCCAGCAGCTTGTCTCAGGGTATCGATGAGCAGTTCTTC
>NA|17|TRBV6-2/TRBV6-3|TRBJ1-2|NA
CASSYGPPGILNYGYTF
TGTGCCAGCAGTTACGGACCCCCGGGAATTCTTAACTATGGCTACACCTTC
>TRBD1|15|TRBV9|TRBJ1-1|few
CASSPRDRGPAEAFF
TGTGCCAGCAGCCCCCGGGACAGGGGACCGGCTGAAGCTTTCTTT
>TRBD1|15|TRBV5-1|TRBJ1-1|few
CASSAQGASNTEAFF
TGCGCCAGCAGCGCTCAGGGGGCCTCGAACACTGAAGCTTTCTTT
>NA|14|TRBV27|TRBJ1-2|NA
CASSLSVNEGGYTF
TGTGCCAGCAGTTTGTCAGTGAATGAGGGTGGCTACACCTTC
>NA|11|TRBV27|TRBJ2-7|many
CASSFFHEQYF
TGTGCCAGCAGTTTCTTCCACGAGCAGTACTTC
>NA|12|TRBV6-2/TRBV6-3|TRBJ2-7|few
CASSWRLYEQYF
TGTGCCAGCAGTTGGAGACTATACGAGCAGTACTTC
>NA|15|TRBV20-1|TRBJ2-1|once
CSAGNWASSYNEQFF
TGCAGTGCTGGGAACTGGGCGAGCTCCTACAATGAGCAGTTCTTC